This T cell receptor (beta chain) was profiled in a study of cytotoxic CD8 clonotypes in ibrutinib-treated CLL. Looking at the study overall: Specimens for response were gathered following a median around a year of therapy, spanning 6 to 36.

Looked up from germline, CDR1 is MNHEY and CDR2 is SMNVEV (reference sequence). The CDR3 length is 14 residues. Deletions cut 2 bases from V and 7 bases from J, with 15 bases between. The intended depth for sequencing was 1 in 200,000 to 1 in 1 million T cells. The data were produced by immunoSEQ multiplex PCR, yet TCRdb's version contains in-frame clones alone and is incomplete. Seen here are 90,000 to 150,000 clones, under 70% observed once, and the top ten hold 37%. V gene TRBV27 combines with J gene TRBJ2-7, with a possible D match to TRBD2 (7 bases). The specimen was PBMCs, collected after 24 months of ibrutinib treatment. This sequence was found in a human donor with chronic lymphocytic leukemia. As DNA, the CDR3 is TGTGCCAGCAGTTTAGCGGGGGCACCTTTGGAGCAGTACTTC. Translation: CASSLAGAPLEQYF.